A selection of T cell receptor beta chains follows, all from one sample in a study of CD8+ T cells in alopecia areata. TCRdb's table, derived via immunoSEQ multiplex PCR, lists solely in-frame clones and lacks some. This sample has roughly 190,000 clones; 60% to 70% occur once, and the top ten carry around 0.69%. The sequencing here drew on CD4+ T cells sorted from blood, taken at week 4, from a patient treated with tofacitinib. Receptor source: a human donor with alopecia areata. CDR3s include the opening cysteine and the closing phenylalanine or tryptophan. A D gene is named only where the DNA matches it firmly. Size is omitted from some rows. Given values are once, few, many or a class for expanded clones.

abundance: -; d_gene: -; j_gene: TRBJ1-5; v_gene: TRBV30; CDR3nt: TGTGCCTGGAGTGTCCGGTGGGCTCAGCCCCAGCATTTT; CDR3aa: CAWSVRWAQPQHF
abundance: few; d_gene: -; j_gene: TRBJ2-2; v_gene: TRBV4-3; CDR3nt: TGCGCCAGCAGCCCGCATAGGGCCGGGGAGCTGTTTTTT; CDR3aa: CASSPHRAGELFF
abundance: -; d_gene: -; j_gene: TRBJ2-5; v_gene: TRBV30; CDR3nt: TGTGCCTGGAGCGCCATGGGGGCCGGAGGGGAGACCCAGTACTTC; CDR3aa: CAWSAMGAGGETQYF
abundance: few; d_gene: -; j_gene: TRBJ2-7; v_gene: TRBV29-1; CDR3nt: TGCAGCGTTCGTAGTCAGGGGAACGAGCAGTACTTC; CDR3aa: CSVRSQGNEQYF
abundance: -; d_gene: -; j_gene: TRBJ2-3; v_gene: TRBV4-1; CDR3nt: TGCGCCAGCAGCCAAGGCGGGACTCCTAGCACAGATACGCAGTATTTT; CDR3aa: CASSQGGTPSTDTQYF
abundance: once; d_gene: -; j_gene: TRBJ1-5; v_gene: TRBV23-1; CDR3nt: TGCGCCAGCAGTCAAACTCTCCGGGGTGGCAATCAGCCCCAGCATTTT; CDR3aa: CASSQTLRGGNQPQHF
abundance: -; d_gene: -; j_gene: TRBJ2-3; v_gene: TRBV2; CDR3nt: TGTGCCAGCAGTGTGGAACTCGCAAGAGATACGCAGTATTTT; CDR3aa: CASSVELARDTQYF
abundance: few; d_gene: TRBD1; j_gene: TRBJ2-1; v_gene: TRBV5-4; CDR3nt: TGTGCCAGCAGCTTGGCGGACAGGGTGAATGAGCAGTTCTTC; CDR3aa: CASSLADRVNEQFF
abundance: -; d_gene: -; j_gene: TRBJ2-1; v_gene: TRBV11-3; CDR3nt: TGTGCCAGCAGCTTGATGGCCCATCCCAATGAGCAGTTCTTC; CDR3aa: CASSLMAHPNEQFF
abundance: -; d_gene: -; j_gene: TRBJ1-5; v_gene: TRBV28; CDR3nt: TGTGCCAGCAGTCCTCCCTGGGGCAGGGGAGCAAATCAGCCCCAGCATTTT; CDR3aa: CASSPPWGRGANQPQHF
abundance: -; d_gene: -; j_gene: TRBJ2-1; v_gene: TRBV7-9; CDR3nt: TGTGCCAGCAGCTTAGATCTTGTCGGGGGCCGGAAGCAGTTCTTC; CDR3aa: CASSLDLVGGRKQFF
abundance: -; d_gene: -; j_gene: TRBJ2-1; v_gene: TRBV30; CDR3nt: TGTGCCTGGAGAGTGTACGGGGCAGGGAAGGGCGGTGAGCAGTTCTTC; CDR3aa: CAWRVYGAGKGGEQFF
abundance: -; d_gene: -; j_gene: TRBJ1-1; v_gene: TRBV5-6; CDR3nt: TGTGCCAGCAGCTTGGCATCACTGGAAGCTTTCTTT; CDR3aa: CASSLASLEAFF
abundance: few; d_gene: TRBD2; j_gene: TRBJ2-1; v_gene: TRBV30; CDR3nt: TGTGCCTGGAGTGGCCTAGCGGGAGTGAATGAGCAGTTCTTC; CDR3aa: CAWSGLAGVNEQFF
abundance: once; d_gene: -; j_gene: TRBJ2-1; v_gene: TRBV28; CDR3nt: TGTGCCAGCAGCCCACCAAGTAAGGCGCAGTTCTTC; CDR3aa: CASSPPSKAQFF
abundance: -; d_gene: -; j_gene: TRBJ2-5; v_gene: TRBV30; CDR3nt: TGTGCCTGGAGCGCAAACCAAGAGACCCAGTACTTC; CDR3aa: CAWSANQETQYF
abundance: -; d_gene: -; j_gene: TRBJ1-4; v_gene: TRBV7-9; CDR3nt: TGTGCCAGCAGCTTAGCGGGACTACTCAAGAGGGTTGAGGAAAAACTGTTTTTT; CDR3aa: CASSLAGLLKRVEEKLFF
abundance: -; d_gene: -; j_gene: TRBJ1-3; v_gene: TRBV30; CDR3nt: TGTGCCTGGATAGCTGGAAACACCATATATTTT; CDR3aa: CAWIAGNTIYF
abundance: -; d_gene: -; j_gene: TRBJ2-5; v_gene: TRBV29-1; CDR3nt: TGCAGCGTTCGCACGGGGGCCGGAATACAAGAGACCCAGTACTTC; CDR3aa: CSVRTGAGIQETQYF
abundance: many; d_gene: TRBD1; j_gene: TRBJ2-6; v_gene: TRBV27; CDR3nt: TGTGCCAGCATGAGGACAGGGGGCTCTGGGGCCAACGTCCTGACTTTC; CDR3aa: CASMRTGGSGANVLTF
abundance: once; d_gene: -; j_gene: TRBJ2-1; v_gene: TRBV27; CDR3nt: TGTGCCAGCAGTTCCTCCCCGTACAATGAGCAGTTCTTC; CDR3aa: CASSSSPYNEQFF
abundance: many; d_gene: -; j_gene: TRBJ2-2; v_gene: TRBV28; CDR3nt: TGTGCCAGCAGCGGACAGAGTTTTAACACCGGGGAGCTGTTTTTT; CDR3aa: CASSGQSFNTGELFF
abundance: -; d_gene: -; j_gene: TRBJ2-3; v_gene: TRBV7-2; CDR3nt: TGTGCCAGCAGGAATATGGGCTCCACAGATACGCAGTATTTT; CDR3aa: CASRNMGSTDTQYF
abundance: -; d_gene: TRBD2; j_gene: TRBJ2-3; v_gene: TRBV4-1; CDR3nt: TGCGCCAGCAGCCCCTCGACTAGCGGGAGAGAAAGCACAGATACGCAGTATTTT; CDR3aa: CASSPSTSGRESTDTQYF
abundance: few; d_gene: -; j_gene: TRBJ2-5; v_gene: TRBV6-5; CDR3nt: TGTGCCAGCAGTTTATCCGATCCTCAGACCCAGTACTTC; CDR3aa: CASSLSDPQTQYF
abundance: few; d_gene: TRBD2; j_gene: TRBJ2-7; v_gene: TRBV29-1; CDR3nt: TGCAGCGTTGATAAGGGACTAGCGGGAGGTGGGGAGCAGTACTTC; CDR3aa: CSVDKGLAGGGEQYF
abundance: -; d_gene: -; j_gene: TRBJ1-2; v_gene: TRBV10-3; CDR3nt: TGTGCCATCCGTCCCGAAGCTAACTATGGCTACACCTTC; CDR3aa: CAIRPEANYGYTF
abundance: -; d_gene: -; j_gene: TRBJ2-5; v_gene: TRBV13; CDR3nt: TGTGCCAGCAGCCCGGGCACCCGGAAGACCCAGTACTTC; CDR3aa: CASSPGTRKTQYF
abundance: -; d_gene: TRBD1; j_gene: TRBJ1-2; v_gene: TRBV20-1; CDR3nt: TGCAGTATAGGACAGGGGCAAGGCTACACCTTC; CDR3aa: CSIGQGQGYTF
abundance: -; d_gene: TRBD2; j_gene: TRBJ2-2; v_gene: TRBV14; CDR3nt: TGTGCCAGCAGCCAACAGACTAGCGGGAGATCGATCACCGGGGAGCTGTTTTTT; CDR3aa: CASSQQTSGRSITGELFF
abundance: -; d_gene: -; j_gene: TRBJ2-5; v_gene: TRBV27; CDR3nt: TGTGCCAGCAGCGTAAGGACCCAGTACTTC; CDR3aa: CASSVRTQYF
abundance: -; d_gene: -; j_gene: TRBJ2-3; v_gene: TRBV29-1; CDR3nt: TGCAGCGTTGCGGAGGGGGATACGCAGTATTTT; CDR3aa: CSVAEGDTQYF
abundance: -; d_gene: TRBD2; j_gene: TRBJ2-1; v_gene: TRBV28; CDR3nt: TGTGCCAGCAGTTTTCAGAGCGGGAGGGGGAATGAGCAGTTCTTC; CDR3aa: CASSFQSGRGNEQFF
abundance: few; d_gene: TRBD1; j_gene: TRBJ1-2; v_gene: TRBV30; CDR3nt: TGTGCCTGGAAGGGACAGGGCCCTAACTATGGCTACACCTTC; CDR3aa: CAWKGQGPNYGYTF
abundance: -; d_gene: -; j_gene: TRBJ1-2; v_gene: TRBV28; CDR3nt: TGTGCCAGCAGTTTAGAGTCTAACTATGGCTACACCTTC; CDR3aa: CASSLESNYGYTF
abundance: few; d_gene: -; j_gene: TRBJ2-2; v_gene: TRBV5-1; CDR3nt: TGCGCCAGCAGCCTTGTCACTCCGGGACAGAACACCGGGGAGCTGTTTTTT; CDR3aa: CASSLVTPGQNTGELFF
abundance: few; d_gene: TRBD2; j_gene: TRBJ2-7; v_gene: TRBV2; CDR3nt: TGTGCCAGCAGTGGCGGACTAGCGGGACGTCACGAGCAGTACTTC; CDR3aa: CASSGGLAGRHEQYF
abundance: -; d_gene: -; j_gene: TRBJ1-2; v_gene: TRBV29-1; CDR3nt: TGCAGCGTTGCAGAGGATGGCTACACCTTC; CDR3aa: CSVAEDGYTF
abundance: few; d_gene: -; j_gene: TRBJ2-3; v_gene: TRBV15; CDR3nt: TGTGCCACCAGCGGCCCTGGAAGCACAGATACGCAGTATTTT; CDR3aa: CATSGPGSTDTQYF
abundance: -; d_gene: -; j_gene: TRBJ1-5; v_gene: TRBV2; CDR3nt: TGTGCCAGCAGTGAAGTTAAGAATCAGCCCCAGCATTTT; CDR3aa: CASSEVKNQPQHF
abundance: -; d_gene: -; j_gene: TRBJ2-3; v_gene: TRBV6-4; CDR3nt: TGTGCCAGCAAGCCGGATGGGGTTACAGATACGCAGTATTTT; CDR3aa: CASKPDGVTDTQYF
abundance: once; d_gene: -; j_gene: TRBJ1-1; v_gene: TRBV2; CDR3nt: TGTGCCAGCAGTGACTGGGGAACCACTGAAGCTTTCTTT; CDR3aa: CASSDWGTTEAFF
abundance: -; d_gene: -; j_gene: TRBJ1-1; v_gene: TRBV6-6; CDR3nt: TGTGCCACCACCCGGATGAACACTGAAGCTTTCTTT; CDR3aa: CATTRMNTEAFF
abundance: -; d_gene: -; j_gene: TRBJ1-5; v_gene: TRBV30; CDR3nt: TGTGCCTGGAGTGTAGGACAGTACAATCAGCCCCAGCATTTT; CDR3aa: CAWSVGQYNQPQHF
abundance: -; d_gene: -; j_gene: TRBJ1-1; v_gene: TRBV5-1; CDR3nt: TGCGCCAGCAGCTTGAGGGCCGGCAGAAACACTGAAGCTTTCTTT; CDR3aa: CASSLRAGRNTEAFF
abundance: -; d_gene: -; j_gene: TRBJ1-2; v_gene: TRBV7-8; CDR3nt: TGTGCCAGCAGCCGTGACAGGAACTATGGCTACACCTTC; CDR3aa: CASSRDRNYGYTF
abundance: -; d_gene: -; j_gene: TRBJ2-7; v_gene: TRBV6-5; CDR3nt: TGTGCCAGCAGTGAAGCGGATCTTAGGGAGCAGTACTTC; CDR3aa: CASSEADLREQYF
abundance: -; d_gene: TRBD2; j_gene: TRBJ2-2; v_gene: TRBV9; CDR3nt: TGTGCCAGCAGCGTAGAAGGACTAGCGGGGAACACCGGGGAGCTGTTTTTT; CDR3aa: CASSVEGLAGNTGELFF
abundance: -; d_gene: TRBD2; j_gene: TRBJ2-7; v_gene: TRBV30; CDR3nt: TGTGCCTGGAGTGTACAAGCGGGGACCTACGAGCAGTACTTC; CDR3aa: CAWSVQAGTYEQYF
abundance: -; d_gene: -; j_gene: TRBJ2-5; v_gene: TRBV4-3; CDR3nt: TGCGCCAGCAGCCAAGATGTAGGGACCGAGACCCAGTACTTC; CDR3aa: CASSQDVGTETQYF
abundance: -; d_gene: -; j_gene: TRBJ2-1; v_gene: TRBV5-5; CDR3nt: TGTGCCAGCAGCTTGTCGGTCACTAACAACAATGAGCAGTTCTTC; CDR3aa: CASSLSVTNNNEQFF
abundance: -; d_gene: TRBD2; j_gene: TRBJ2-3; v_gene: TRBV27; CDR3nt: TGTGCCAGCAGCCGCTCGGGGGGGTCAGATACGCAGTATTTT; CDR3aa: CASSRSGGSDTQYF
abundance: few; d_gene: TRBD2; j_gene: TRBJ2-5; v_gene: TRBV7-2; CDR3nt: TGTGCCAGCACCCTAGCGGGCTCACACCGCCAAGAGACCCAGTACTTC; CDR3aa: CASTLAGSHRQETQYF
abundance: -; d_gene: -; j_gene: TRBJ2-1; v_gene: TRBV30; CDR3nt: TGTGCCAGGACGGACCCTCTGGAGAATGAGCAGTTCTTC; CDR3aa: CARTDPLENEQFF
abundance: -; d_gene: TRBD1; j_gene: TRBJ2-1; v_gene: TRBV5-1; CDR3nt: TGCGCCAGCAGCGGACGGACAGGCCAATTTTACAATGAGCAGTTCTTC; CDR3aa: CASSGRTGQFYNEQFF
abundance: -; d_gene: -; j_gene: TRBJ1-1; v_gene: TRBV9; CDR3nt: TGTGCCAGCAGCGTCGGGGGGTACAGTGAAGCTTTCTTT; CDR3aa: CASSVGGYSEAFF
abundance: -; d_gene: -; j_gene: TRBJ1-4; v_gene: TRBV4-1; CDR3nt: TGCGCCAGCAGCCAATACAGGGATGAAAAACTGTTTTTT; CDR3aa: CASSQYRDEKLFF
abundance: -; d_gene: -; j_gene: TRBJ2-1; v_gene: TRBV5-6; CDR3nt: TGTGCCAGCAGCTTGTGGAGGGGGCGCAAAAATGAGCAGTTCTTC; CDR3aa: CASSLWRGRKNEQFF